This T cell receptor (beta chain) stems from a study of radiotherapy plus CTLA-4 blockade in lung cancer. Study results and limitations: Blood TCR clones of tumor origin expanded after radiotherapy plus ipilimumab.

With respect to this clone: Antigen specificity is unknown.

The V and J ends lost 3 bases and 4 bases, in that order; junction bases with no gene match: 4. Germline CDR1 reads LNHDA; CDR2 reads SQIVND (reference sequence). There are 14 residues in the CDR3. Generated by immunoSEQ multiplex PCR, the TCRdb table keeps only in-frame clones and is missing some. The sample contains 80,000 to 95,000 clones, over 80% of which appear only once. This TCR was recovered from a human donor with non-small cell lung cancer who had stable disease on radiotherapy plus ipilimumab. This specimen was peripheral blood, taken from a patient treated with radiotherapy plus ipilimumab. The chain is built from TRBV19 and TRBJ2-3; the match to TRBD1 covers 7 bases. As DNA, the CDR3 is TGTGCCAGTAGTATCAGAGGGGGCGCAGATACGCAGTATTTT. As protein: CASSIRGGADTQYF.